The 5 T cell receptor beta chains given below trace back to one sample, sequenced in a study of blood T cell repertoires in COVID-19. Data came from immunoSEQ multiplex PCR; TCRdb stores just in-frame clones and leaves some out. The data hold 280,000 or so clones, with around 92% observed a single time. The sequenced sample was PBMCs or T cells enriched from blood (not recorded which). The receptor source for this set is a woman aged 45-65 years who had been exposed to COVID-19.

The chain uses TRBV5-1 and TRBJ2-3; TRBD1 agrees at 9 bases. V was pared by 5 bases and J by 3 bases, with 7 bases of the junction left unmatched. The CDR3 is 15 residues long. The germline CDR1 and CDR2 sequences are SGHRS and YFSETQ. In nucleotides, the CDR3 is TGCGCCAGCAGAACAGGGGGCGGACAGACAGATACGCAGTATTTT. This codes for CASRTGGGQTDTQYF.

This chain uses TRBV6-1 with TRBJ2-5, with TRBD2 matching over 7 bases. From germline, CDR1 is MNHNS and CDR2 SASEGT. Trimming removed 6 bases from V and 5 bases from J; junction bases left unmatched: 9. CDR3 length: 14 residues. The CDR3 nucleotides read TGTGCCAGCAGCGAACCCCGGGGGGAGGAGACCCAGTACTTC. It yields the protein CASSEPRGEETQYF.

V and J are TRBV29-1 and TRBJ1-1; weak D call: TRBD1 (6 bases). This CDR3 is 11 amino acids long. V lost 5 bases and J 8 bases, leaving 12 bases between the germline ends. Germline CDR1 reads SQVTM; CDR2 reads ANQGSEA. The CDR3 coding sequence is TGCAGCGTTCTACATGGGACAGAAGCTTTCTTT. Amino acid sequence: CSVLHGTEAFF.

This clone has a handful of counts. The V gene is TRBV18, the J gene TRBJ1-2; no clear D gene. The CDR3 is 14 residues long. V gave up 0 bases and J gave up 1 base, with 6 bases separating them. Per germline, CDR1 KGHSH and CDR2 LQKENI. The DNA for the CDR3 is TGTGCCAGCTCACCACCATCTGTTAACTATGGCTACACCTTC. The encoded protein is CASSPPSVNYGYTF.

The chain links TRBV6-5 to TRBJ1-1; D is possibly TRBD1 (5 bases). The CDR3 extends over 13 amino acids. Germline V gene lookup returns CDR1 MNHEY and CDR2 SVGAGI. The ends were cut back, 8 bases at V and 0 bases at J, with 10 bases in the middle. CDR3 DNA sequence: TGTGCCAGCCACGGACACCTGAACACTGAAGCTTTCTTT. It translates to CASHGHLNTEAFF.